Presented here are 4 T cell receptor beta chains from one specimen sequenced in a study of control samples from healthy donors and cancer patients. Profiled with immunoSEQ multiplex PCR; TCRdb holds only in-frame clones, not every one. Of around 120,000 clones listed, around 90% are singletons. Sequenced material: blood. The receptor set was obtained from a man in his forties in good health.

The V call is TRBV5-1, the J call TRBJ2-5; D call uncertain. V was pared by 4 bases and J by 5 bases, with 9 bases between. The CDR3 sequence is 12 residues long. Germline CDR1 and CDR2: SGHRS and YFSETQ. CDR3 region: CASSPPGETQYF. The CDR3 region has the DNA TGCGCCAGCAGCCCCCCGGGTGAGACCCAGTACTTC.

The J gene is TRBJ1-2, the V gene TRBV11-3, with no clear D. The CDR3 runs to 13 residues. Trimming removed 3 bases at V and 6 bases at J, with 11 bases between. Looked up from germline, CDR1 is SGHNT and CDR2 is YENEEA. CDR3: CASSFEQEDGYTF. Here the CDR3 DNA reads TGTGCCAGCAGCTTCGAGCAGGAAGATGGCTACACCTTC.

This sequence joins TRBV28 and TRBJ2-1; D is unresolved. The ends were cut back, 4 bases at V and 4 bases at J, with 2 bases in the middle. Germline CDR1 and CDR2: MDHEN and SYDVKM. The CDR3 runs 11 residues. The CDR3, as DNA: TGTGCCAGCAGTTCTTACAATGAGCAGTTCTTC. Protein: CASSSYNEQFF. Based on the CDR3 plus reference TRBV28 and TRBJ2-1, the full variable domain is DVKVTQSSRYLVKRTGEKVFLECVQDMDHENMFWYRQDPGLGLRLIYFSYDVKMKEKGDIPEGYSVSREKKERFSLILESASTNQTSMYLCASSSYNEQFFGPGTRLTVL.

The gene calls are TRBV5-1 and TRBJ2-7; 10 bases align to TRBD1. CDR3 size: 14 residues. Germline CDR1 and CDR2: SGHRS and YFSETQ. V lost 4 bases to trimming and J lost 2 bases; unmatched junction nucleotides: 3. DNA for the CDR3: TGCGCCAGCAGCAGACAGGGGGCCACCTACGAGCAGTACTTC. Its protein product is CASSRQGATYEQYF.